This passage covers 9 T cell receptor beta chains from one sample sequenced in a study of T cells expressing NK-cell markers. TCRdb reprocessed the 5' RACE reads and keeps a single row for each CDR3 protein, giving no DNA. The sample shows around 280,000 distinct CDR3 sequences, and approximately 0.41% sits with its ten largest clones. Input material: blood T cells: a sorted CD56 or NKG2C T cell subset, CD4+ or CD8+ T cells, or bulk PBMC T cells (not recorded which). Receptor source: a man aged 18 to 29 in good health.

The J gene is TRBJ1-2, the V gene TRBV5-1; TCRdb's assignment of TRBD1 cannot be checked, as there is no DNA. The CDR3 has 16 amino acids. Germline CDR1 reads SGHRS; CDR2 reads YFSETQ. The CDR3 sequence is CASSLESGQRARGYTF.

The chain joins TRBV6-5 to TRBJ2-4; no DNA is available, so the TRBD1 call from TCRdb remains unchecked. Germline V gene data show CDR1 as MNHEY and CDR2 as SVGAGI. This CDR3 comprises 17 residues. CDR3 loop: CASSYRRQSLAKNIQYF.

This chain connects TRBV20-1 to TRBJ2-3; TCRdb outputs TRBD2, but without DNA this stays unchecked. The length of the CDR3 is 18 residues. CDR1 is DFQATT and CDR2 is SNEGSKA in the germline V gene (reference sequence). CDR3 loop: CSAQRTWTSGRGTDTQYF.

The CDR3 reads CASARQGRYGYTF. The chain links TRBV12-5 to TRBJ1-2; TCRdb's D call of TRBD1 is untestable without DNA. In germline, CDR1 is LGHNT, CDR2 FRNRAP. This CDR3 has 13 amino acids.

This rearrangement joins TRBV6-1 to TRBJ2-6; TCRdb reports TRBD1, a call that lacks DNA to check it against. The germline V gene has CDR1 MNHNS and CDR2 SASEGT. The CDR3 is made up of 16 amino acids. The CDR3 sequence: CATRGGSDRAANVLTF.

V is TRBV6-5 and J is TRBJ2-1; TCRdb proposes TRBD1, but this gene call is untestable without DNA. Germline V gene lookup returns CDR1 MNHEY and CDR2 SVGAGI. CDR3 length: 16 residues. CDR3 in amino acids: CASSSERQGLGTEQFF.

V and J are TRBV5-1 and TRBJ2-2; the D call of TRBD1 rests on TCRdb alone, since no DNA is present to check it. The CDR3 runs to 16 residues. Germline V lookup: CDR1 SGHRS, CDR2 YFSETQ. The CDR3 loop is CASSKGQGANTGELFF.

The CDR3 region is CATSRDFTPLHF. The gene calls are TRBV15 and TRBJ1-6. The CDR3 runs 12 residues. Germline V CDR1 and CDR2: LNHNV, YYDKDF (reference sequence).

This chain links TRBV7-2 with TRBJ2-4. Germline lookup yields CDR1 SGHTA and CDR2 FQGNSA. There are 15 residues in the CDR3. The CDR3 here is CASSSTSLAKNIQYF.